Presented here are 15 T cell receptor beta chains from one specimen sequenced in a study of T cells in Graves' hyperthyroidism and ophthalmopathy. Amplification targeted TCR beta CDR3 regions from RNA transcripts. During a first-round RT-PCR of the TCR CDR3, the HTBI primer set was used. Using its own MiXCR run on the multiplex PCR reads, TCRdb lists one record per CDR3 protein. The repertoire has under 250,000 distinct CDR3 sequences, 15% to 20% of them found once; the top ten carry under 65%. The source material was blood. Receptor source: a man aged 50 or older with Graves' hyperthyroidism.

This clonotype has just a few counts. The rearrangement joins TRBV5-6 to TRBJ2-7; 8 bases map to TRBD2. Trimming took 5 bases from V and 6 from J; bases not matched to a gene: 16. Per the germline V gene, CDR1 is SGHDT and CDR2 is YYEEEE. The CDR3 sequence is 16 residues long. This chain's CDR3 is CASRDPPTSGRSEQYF. The CDR3 nucleotides read TGTGCCAGCAGAGACCCTCCCACTAGCGGTCGATCCGAGCAGTACTTC.

The chain has TRBV5-4 and TRBJ1-6, with D perhaps TRBD1 (6 bases). The germline V gene encodes CDR1 SGHNT and CDR2 YYREEE (reference sequence). The CDR3 length is 15 residues. The V end lost 2 bases, the J end lost 7 bases, and 13 bases lay between the germline ends. Written as DNA, the CDR3 is TGTGCCAGCAGCTTACAGACCGGGACAAATTCACCCCTCCACTTT. It encodes CASSLQTGTNSPLHF.

Remarks on this clonotype: A read error may explain this, as a much larger clone is one base away. The rearrangement links TRBV20-1 to TRBJ2-7, with TRBD2 as a possible D gene (6 bases). The CDR3 extends over 13 amino acids. Germline CDR1 is DFQATT and CDR2 is SNEGSKA (reference sequence). Trimming stripped 8 bases from V and 2 bases from J, with 16 bases between. This CDR3 reads CSLRGTRTYEQYF. CDR3 bases: TGCAGTTTGCGGGGAACACGGACCTACGAGCAGTACTTC.

This clonotype was seen a handful of times. The chain combines TRBV24-1 with TRBJ2-3; D remains ambiguous. The CDR3 runs to 12 residues. Germline-derived CDR1 and CDR2 are KGHDR and SFDVKD. V was pared by 10 bases and J by 1 base, with 8 bases between. The CDR3 reads CATEDRTDTQYF. The CDR3 DNA follows: TGTGCCACTGAGGATCGCACAGATACGCAGTATTTT.

This clonotype was seen at least ten times. The rearrangement joins TRBV7-9 to TRBJ2-1; 14 nucleotides align to TRBD2. Per the germline V gene, CDR1 is SEHNR and CDR2 is FQNEAQ (reference sequence). The trim removed 5 bases at V and 7 bases at J, leaving 22 bases unmatched. CDR3 size: 21 residues. DNA for the CDR3: TGTGCCAGCAGCCCTAGTGGGGCGGGACTAGCGGGGGTTCGGGTTGATAATGAGCAGTTCTTC. Protein sequence: CASSPSGAGLAGVRVDNEQFF.

The V call is TRBV3-1, the J call TRBJ1-2, with a tentative D call TRBD1 (5 bases). From germline, CDR1 is LGHDT and CDR2 YNNKEL (reference sequence). The CDR3 extends over 15 amino acids. Trimming left V 5 bases short and J 4 bases short, with 17 bases between. For the CDR3, the DNA is TGTGCCAGCAGCTACCTGGGGCAGGGATCCTATGGCTACACCTTC. Its protein product is CASSYLGQGSYGYTF.

Turning to this clonotype: A read error may explain this, as a much larger clone is one base away. This chain connects TRBV27 to TRBJ2-7, with D possibly called TRBD1 or TRBD2 (5 bases each). This CDR3 comprises 17 residues. Trimming removed 4 bases from V and 7 bases from J, with 26 bases in between. The germline V gene encodes CDR1 MNHEY and CDR2 SMNVEV (reference sequence). CDR3 protein: CASSSIYAARGTYEQYF. CDR3 DNA sequence: TGTGCCAGCAGTTCAATTTACGCGGCGCGAGGGACGTATGAGCAGTACTTC.

This clonotype was detected only a few times. V is TRBV28 and J is TRBJ2-4, with 8 bases matching TRBD2. The J segment lost 4 bases and the V segment lost 6 bases, leaving 2 bases of the junction unmatched. Germline assignment: CDR1 MDHEN and CDR2 SYDVKM. The CDR3 runs to 13 residues. The CDR3 loop is CASRLAGKNIQYF. CDR3 nucleotides: TGTGCCAGCAGGTTAGCGGGGAAAAACATTCAGTACTTC.

This clonotype was counted many times. The genes are TRBV7-2 and TRBJ2-7, with D hard to call. Trimming cost V 4 bases and J 3 bases, with 16 bases left between them. Germline CDR1 is SGHTA and CDR2 is FQGNSA. The CDR3 totals 15 residues. The CDR3 protein is CASSSFLDTIYEQYF. CDR3 DNA: TGTGCCAGCAGCTCGTTTCTCGACACCATCTACGAGCAGTACTTC.

Many counts were recorded for this clonotype. V usage is TRBV7-2 and J usage is TRBJ2-5; the match to TRBD2 covers 13 bases. V gave up 0 bases and J gave up 1 base; unmatched junction bases: 8. The germline V gene has CDR1 SGHTA and CDR2 FQGNSA. The CDR3 covers 19 residues. The CDR3 DNA is TGTGCCAGCAGCTTAGCCACTAGCGGGAGGGCTAGGCCCCAAGAGACCCAGTACTTC. This sequence encodes CASSLATSGRARPQETQYF.

At least ten counts were recorded for this clonotype. The chain links TRBV2 to TRBJ1-1; D gene unclear. CDR1 and CDR2 (germline): SNHLY, FYNNEI. This CDR3 is 12 amino acids long. Trimming left V 7 bases short and J 1 base short, with 7 bases between. CDR3 bases: TGTGCCAGCAACCCAGAGAACACTGAAGCTTTCTTT. Translating gives CASNPENTEAFF.

A word on this clonotype: A much larger clone lies one base from this, so it may be a read error. The chain carries TRBV7-9 and TRBJ2-7; a possible D gene is TRBD1 (6 bases). Germline V gene sequence: CDR1 SEHNR, CDR2 FQNEAQ (reference sequence). The CDR3 spans 15 residues. CDR3 nucleotides: TGTGCCAGCAGCTCCGTGGCAGGGGTTACCTCCGAGAAGTACTTC. This sequence encodes CASSSVAGVTSEKYF. The variable domain in full, completed from reference TRBV7-9 and TRBJ2-7, reads DTGVSQNPRHKITKRGQNVTFRCDPISEHNRLYWYRQTLGQGPEFLTYFQNEAQLEKSRLLSDRFSAERPKGSFSTLEIQRTEQGDSAMYLCASSSVAGVTSEKYFGPGTRLTVT.

This clonotype was found many times. V gene TRBV20-1 combines with J gene TRBJ2-7, with D perhaps TRBD1 (6 bases). V was clipped by 5 bases and J by 8 bases, with 22 bases between them. The CDR3 contains 14 residues. Germline V gene sequence: CDR1 DFQATT, CDR2 SNEGSKA (reference sequence). This chain's CDR3 is CSARNPRSGGQQYF. The CDR3 coding sequence is TGCAGTGCTCGTAATCCCCGCAGTGGGGGCCAGCAGTACTTC.

This sequence joins TRBV5-1 and TRBJ2-2, with unresolved D. CDR1 and CDR2 from the germline V gene are SGHRS and YFSETQ. This CDR3 spans 15 amino acids. V lost 3 bases and J lost 3, with 12 bases in between. CDR3 loop: CASSSTYLDTGELFF. The CDR3 bases are TGCGCCAGCAGCTCCACATACTTAGACACCGGGGAGCTGTTTTTT.

This clonotype has more than one count but fewer than ten. V and J are TRBV7-2 and TRBJ2-3; D ambiguous. This CDR3 has 17 residues. Trimming removed 2 bases from V and 0 bases from J, with 15 bases in between. Per germline, CDR1 SGHTA and CDR2 FQGNSA. The CDR3 nucleotides are TGTGCCAGCAGCTTACAATCGCGGCGGCATAGCACAGATACGCAGTATTTT. Translation: CASSLQSRRHSTDTQYF.